This T cell receptor (beta chain) originates from a study of shared clonotypes between healthy human individuals. Overall study findings and caveats: Collection of samples was limited to blood; tissue repertoires likely differ.

Sequencing used immunoSEQ multiplex PCR; TCRdb keeps in-frame clones, though not all of them. The sample carries approximately 2.1 million clones, 85% to 95% recorded once. The V and J ends lost 4 bases and 2 bases, in that order; junction bases with no gene match: 5. The germline gives CDR1 SGHRS, CDR2 YFSETQ. The CDR3 is made up of 15 amino acids. On this clone: Its cognate antigen is unknown. The sample contains more than one DNA sequence encoding this CDR3.

Sequencing was performed on naive CD4+ T cells from PBMCs. Subset of the sample: CD45RA+ positively selected. The chain has TRBV5-1 and TRBJ2-2; 7 bases agree with TRBD1. The clonotype was recovered from a young man in good health. Some clones in this sample may be carry-over from other donors' samples. The CDR3 loop is CASSPRTGNTGELFF. The CDR3 DNA sequence: TGCGCCAGCAGCCCCCGGACAGGAAACACCGGGGAGCTGTTTTTT.